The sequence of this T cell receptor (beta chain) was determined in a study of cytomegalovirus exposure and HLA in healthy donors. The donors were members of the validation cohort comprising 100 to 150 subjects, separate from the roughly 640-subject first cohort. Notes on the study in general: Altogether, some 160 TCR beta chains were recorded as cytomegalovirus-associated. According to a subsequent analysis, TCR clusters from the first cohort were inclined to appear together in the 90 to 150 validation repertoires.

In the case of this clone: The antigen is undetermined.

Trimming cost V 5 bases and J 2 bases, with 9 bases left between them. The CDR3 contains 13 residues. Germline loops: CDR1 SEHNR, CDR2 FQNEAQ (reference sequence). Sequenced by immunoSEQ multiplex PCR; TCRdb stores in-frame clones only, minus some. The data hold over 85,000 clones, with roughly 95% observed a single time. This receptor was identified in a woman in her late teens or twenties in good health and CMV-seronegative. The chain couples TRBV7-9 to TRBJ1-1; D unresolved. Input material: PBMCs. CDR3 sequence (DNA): TGTGCCAGCAGCCGCCGGGAAAACACTGAAGCTTTCTTT. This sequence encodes CASSRRENTEAFF.